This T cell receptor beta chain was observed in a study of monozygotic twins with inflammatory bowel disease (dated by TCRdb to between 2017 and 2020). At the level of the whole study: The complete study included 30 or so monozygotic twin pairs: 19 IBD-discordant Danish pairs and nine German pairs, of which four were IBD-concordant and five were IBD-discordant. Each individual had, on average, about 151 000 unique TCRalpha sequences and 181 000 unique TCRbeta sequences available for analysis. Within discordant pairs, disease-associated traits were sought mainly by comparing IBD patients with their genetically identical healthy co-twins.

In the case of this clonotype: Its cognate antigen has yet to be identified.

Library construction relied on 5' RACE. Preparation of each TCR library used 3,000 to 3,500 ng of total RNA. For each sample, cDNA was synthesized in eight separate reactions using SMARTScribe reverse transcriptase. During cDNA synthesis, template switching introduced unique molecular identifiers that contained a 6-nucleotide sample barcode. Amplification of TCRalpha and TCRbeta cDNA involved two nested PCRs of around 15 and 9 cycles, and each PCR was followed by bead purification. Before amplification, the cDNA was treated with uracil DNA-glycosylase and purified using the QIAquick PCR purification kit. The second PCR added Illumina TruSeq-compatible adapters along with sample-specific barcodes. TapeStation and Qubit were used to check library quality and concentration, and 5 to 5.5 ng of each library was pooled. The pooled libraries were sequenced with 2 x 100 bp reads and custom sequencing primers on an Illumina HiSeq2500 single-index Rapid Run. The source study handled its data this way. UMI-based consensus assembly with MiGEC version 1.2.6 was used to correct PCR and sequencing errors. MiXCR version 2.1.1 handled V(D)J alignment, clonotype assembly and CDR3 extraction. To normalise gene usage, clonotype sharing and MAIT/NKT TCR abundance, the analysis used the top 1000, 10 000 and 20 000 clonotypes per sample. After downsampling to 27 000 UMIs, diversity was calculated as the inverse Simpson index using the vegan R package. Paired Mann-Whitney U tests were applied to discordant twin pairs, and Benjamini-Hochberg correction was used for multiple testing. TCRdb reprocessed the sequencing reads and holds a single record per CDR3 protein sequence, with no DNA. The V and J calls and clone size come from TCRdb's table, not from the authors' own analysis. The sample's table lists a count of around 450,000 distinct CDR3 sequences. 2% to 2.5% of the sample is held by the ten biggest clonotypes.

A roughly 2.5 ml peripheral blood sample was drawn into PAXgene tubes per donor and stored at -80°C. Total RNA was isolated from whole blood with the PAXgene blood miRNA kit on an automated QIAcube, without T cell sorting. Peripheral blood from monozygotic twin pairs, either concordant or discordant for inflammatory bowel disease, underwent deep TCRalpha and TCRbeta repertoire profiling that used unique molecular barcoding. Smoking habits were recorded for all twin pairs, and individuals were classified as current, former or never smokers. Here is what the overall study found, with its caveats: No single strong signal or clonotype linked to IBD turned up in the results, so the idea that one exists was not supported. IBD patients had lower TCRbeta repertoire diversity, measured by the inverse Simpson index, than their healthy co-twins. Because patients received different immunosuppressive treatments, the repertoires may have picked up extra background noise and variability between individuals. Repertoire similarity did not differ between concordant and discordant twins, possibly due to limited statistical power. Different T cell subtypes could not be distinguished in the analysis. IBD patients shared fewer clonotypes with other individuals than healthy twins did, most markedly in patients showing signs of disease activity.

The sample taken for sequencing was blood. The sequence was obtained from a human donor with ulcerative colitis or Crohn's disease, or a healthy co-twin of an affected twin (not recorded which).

CDR3 loop: CATSRSRDRDLNEKLFF. The rearranged segments are TRBV15 and TRBJ1-4; TCRdb's D call, TRBD1, is unchecked because there is no DNA. The CDR3 starts with the cysteine, ends with the phenylalanine, and has 17 residues. No DNA has been recorded. The CDR1 and CDR2 encoded by the germline V gene (reference sequence) are LNHNV and YYDKDF.